The sequence of this TCR beta chain was determined in a study of blood T cells in healthy people across ages. Study results and caveats: Diversity figures based on one million T cells were deemed too low. Naive T cell percentage by flow cytometry tracked strongly with beta diversity.

A remark on this clonotype: No antigen is known for it.

Alongside a J-beta primer mix, a sample-barcoded 5' primer served in a second PCR lasting about 7 to 11 cycles. At least 3 million CDR3-containing paired-end reads were obtained per sample. TCRdb fed the 5' RACE reads into MiXCR, producing one record per CDR3 protein. Seen here are about 1.6 million distinct CDR3 sequences, roughly 30% observed once, and the top ten hold around 10%. This CDR3 has 15 amino acids. The ends were cut back, 2 bases at V and 4 bases at J, with 14 bases in the middle. Germline V gene data show CDR1 as MDHEN and CDR2 as SYDVKM. V usage is TRBV28 and J usage is TRBJ1-2; a possible D gene is TRBD1 (5 bases). The clonotype comes from a woman aged 25 to 39 in good health. Sequenced material: blood. The CDR3 DNA is TGTGCCAGCAGTTTAAGGGGCATGACTTTCTATGGCTACACCTTC. Its protein product is CASSLRGMTFYGYTF.